This is a list of T cell receptor beta chains from one sample in a study of cytomegalovirus exposure and HLA in healthy donors. The protocol was immunoSEQ multiplex PCR, while the TCRdb copy is restricted to in-frame clones and leaves out a portion. The sample consists of around 210,000 clones, over 65% of them appearing once. Sequences were obtained from PBMCs. These receptors were collected from a woman aged 30 to 39 in good health and CMV-seronegative. Both conserved end residues are part of each CDR3. Fields, in order: V gene, clone size, D gene, J gene, CDR3 protein, CDR3 DNA. D genes are given only for firm matches. Rows give clone size only sometimes, using once, few, many, or a class for an expanded clone.

v_call: TRBV30
clone_size: once
d_call: -
j_call: TRBJ1-2
cdr3_aa: CAWSVYTHYGYTF
cdr3_nt: TGTGCCTGGAGTGTATACACGCACTATGGCTACACCTTC

v_call: TRBV12-5
clone_size: -
d_call: -
j_call: TRBJ2-7
cdr3_aa: CASGPDNSYEQYF
cdr3_nt: TGTGCTAGTGGCCCGGACAACTCCTACGAGCAGTACTTC

v_call: TRBV30
clone_size: -
d_call: TRBD2
j_call: TRBJ2-2
cdr3_aa: CAWSVPGGTGELFF
cdr3_nt: TGTGCCTGGAGTGTACCGGGAGGGACCGGGGAGCTGTTTTTT

v_call: TRBV14
clone_size: -
d_call: -
j_call: TRBJ2-1
cdr3_aa: CASSPRTYNEQFF
cdr3_nt: TGTGCCAGCAGCCCCAGAACCTACAATGAGCAGTTCTTC

v_call: TRBV5-1
clone_size: -
d_call: -
j_call: TRBJ2-1
cdr3_aa: CASSPRETNEQFF
cdr3_nt: TGCGCCAGCAGCCCGAGGGAAACGAATGAGCAGTTCTTC

v_call: TRBV7-2
clone_size: -
d_call: -
j_call: TRBJ1-1
cdr3_aa: CASSQTAVGNTEAFF
cdr3_nt: TGTGCCAGCAGCCAAACAGCGGTAGGGAACACTGAAGCTTTCTTT

v_call: TRBV6-6
clone_size: -
d_call: TRBD2
j_call: TRBJ2-7
cdr3_aa: CASRGLLAGGQEYF
cdr3_nt: TGTGCCAGCAGGGGACTACTAGCGGGGGGGCAGGAGTACTTC

v_call: TRBV25-1
clone_size: once
d_call: -
j_call: TRBJ1-1
cdr3_aa: CASSYFGTEAFF
cdr3_nt: TGTGCCAGCAGTTATTTCGGCACTGAAGCTTTCTTT

v_call: TRBV28
clone_size: -
d_call: TRBD2
j_call: TRBJ2-1
cdr3_aa: CASSSPGLAGGYYNEQFF
cdr3_nt: TGTGCCAGCAGTAGCCCAGGCCTAGCGGGAGGCTATTACAATGAGCAGTTCTTC

v_call: TRBV12-5
clone_size: few
d_call: -
j_call: TRBJ1-4
cdr3_aa: CASGSDNTGGKLFF
cdr3_nt: TGTGCTAGTGGCTCGGACAATACCGGAGGGAAACTGTTTTTT

v_call: TRBV5-6
clone_size: -
d_call: -
j_call: TRBJ1-5
cdr3_aa: CASSWGGTYEPQHF
cdr3_nt: TGTGCCAGCAGCTGGGGTGGGACTTATGAGCCCCAGCATTTT